This TCR beta chain stems from a study of cytomegalovirus exposure and HLA in healthy donors. Whole-study findings and limits: Researchers reported in a later analysis that a missense DCLRE1C variant was tied to TCR beta V- and J-gene trimming. Common viral pathogens were later found to be apparently linked to several of the most significant clusters. In an earlier analysis, most TCR beta V segments were productive about 87% or about 30% of the time.

CDR1 and CDR2 (germline): LGHNA, YSLEER. The CDR3 length is 15 residues. Trimming pared 1 base from V and 3 bases from J, leaving 12 bases between. In the PCR, 60 Vbeta and 13 Jbeta primers were used. Produced via immunoSEQ multiplex PCR; TCRdb's table is partial and in-frame only. The sample holds around 100,000 clones, around 82% seen once. Comments on this clone: What it recognizes is unknown.

This receptor was obtained from a woman aged 40 to 50 in good health and CMV-seronegative. The sequenced material came from PBMCs. This rearrangement joins TRBV4-3 to TRBJ1-1; D might be TRBD1 (5 bases). CDR3 in DNA: TGCGCCAGCAGCCAAGTTGGGGGGTTTGACACTGAAGCTTTCTTT. Translated: CASSQVGGFDTEAFF.